Following are 15 T cell receptor beta chains from one sample sequenced in a study of CD8 T cells in ankylosing spondylitis. TCRdb reprocessed the 5' RACE reads via MiXCR and lists one record per CDR3 protein. The repertoire consists of hundreds of thousands of distinct CDR3 sequences, with about 19% occurring once and the leading ten covering roughly 7.4%. Sequenced input: blood, either unsorted or a sorted T cell fraction (not recorded which). These receptors came from a male donor with ankylosing spondylitis or in good health (not recorded which).

This chain links TRBV9 with TRBJ2-1; D is possibly TRBD1 (5 bases). V shed 3 bases and J shed 5 bases, with 9 bases lying between them. Looked up from germline, CDR1 is SGDLS and CDR2 is YYNGEE. The CDR3 runs 13 residues. Here the CDR3 reads CASSAWTNNEQFF. The CDR3 DNA follows: TGTGCCAGCAGCGCTTGGACAAACAATGAGCAGTTCTTC.

The chain combines TRBV18 with TRBJ1-2; the D is unclear. V was cut by 1 base and J by 6 bases, with 6 bases left in between. Germline CDR1 reads KGHSH; CDR2 reads LQKENI. The length of the CDR3 is 12 residues. Written as DNA, the CDR3 is TGTGCCAGCTCACCACGAGGAAATGGCTACACCTTC. Translation gives CASSPRGNGYTF.

This chain uses TRBV19 with TRBJ2-4; D gene ambiguous. V dropped 6 bases and J dropped 7 bases, with 19 bases sitting between them. The CDR3 extends over 15 amino acids. Per the germline V gene, CDR1 is LNHDA and CDR2 is SQIVND (reference sequence). CDR3: CASSEMTPWPNIQYF. The CDR3 DNA reads as TGTGCCAGTAGCGAAATGACCCCGTGGCCCAACATTCAGTACTTC.

The chain links TRBV6-6 to TRBJ1-6; D is undetermined. CDR1 is MNHNY and CDR2 is SVGAGI in the germline V gene (reference sequence). The CDR3 is 13 amino acids. Trimming left V 2 bases short and J 7 bases short, with 6 bases between. The CDR3 region is CASSYDGNSPLHF. The CDR3, as DNA: TGTGCCAGCAGTTACGACGGGAATTCACCCCTCCACTTT.

There are a few counts of this clonotype. The V and J genes are TRBV11-2 and TRBJ1-4; TRBD1 matches 10 bases. Per the germline V gene, CDR1 is SGHAT and CDR2 is FQNNGV. This CDR3 is built from 15 residues. Germline trimming cut 3 bases from V and 4 bases from J; bases unmatched to any gene: 2. CDR3 in amino acids: CASSFGTGVNEKLFF. DNA of the CDR3: TGTGCCAGCAGCTTTGGGACAGGGGTTAATGAAAAACTGTTTTTT.

This clonotype has at least ten counts. The CDR3 DNA reads TGTGCCAGCAGTCTCCACATTGGGGGTGAAGCTTTCTTT. This translates into CASSLHIGGEAFF. The V gene is TRBV6-4, the J gene TRBJ1-1; TRBD1 might be the D (5 bases). Trimming removed 5 bases from V and 7 bases from J, with 14 bases in between. There are 13 residues in the CDR3. CDR1 and CDR2 (germline): MRHNA, SNTAGT.

This clonotype came up many times. The gene calls are TRBV9 and TRBJ2-3, with D unresolved. The CDR3 loop spans 15 amino acids. V gave up 3 bases and J gave up 5 bases, with 16 bases separating them. In germline, CDR1 is SGDLS, CDR2 YYNGEE. This CDR3 reads CASSALAANGDTQYF. CDR3 in DNA: TGTGCCAGCAGCGCCTTAGCCGCCAATGGAGATACGCAGTATTTT.

V gene TRBV12-3 or TRBV12-4 combines with J gene TRBJ2-2, with 8 bases matching TRBD1. There are 16 residues in the CDR3. The V segment lost 0 bases and the J segment 3 bases; nucleotides outside the gene matches: 3. The CDR3 spells CASSLAYRGDTGELFF. The CDR3, as DNA: TGTGCCAGCAGTTTAGCTTACAGGGGGGACACCGGGGAGCTGTTTTTT.

This clonotype has a handful of counts. This rearrangement joins TRBV5-5 to TRBJ2-2, with D perhaps TRBD1 or TRBD2 (5 bases each). The germline V and J ends were trimmed by 4 bases and 0 bases, with 10 bases remaining between them. Germline V gives CDR1 SGHKS, CDR2 YYEKEE (reference sequence). The CDR3 is 15 amino acids. CDR3 amino acids: CASSPGPTNTGELFF. CDR3 nucleotide sequence: TGTGCCAGCAGCCCGGGACCTACGAACACCGGGGAGCTGTTTTTT. Filled out from reference TRBV5-5 and TRBJ2-2, the complete variable domain reads DAGVTQSPTHLIKTRGQQVTLRCSPISGHKSVSWYQQVLGQGPQFIFQYYEKEERGRGNFPDRFSARQFPNYSSELNVNALLLGDSALYLCASSPGPTNTGELFFGEGSRLTVL.

This chain links TRBV6-5 with TRBJ2-1; TRBD2 matches at 7 bases. Germline assignment: CDR1 MNHEY and CDR2 SVGAGI. The V and J ends lost 0 bases and 3 bases, in that order; junction bases with no gene match: 8. There are 17 residues in the CDR3. CDR3 residues: CASSYSSVPGGYNEQFF. In nucleotides, the CDR3 is TGTGCCAGCAGTTACTCGAGCGTCCCGGGAGGCTACAATGAGCAGTTCTTC.

The chain couples TRBV2 to TRBJ2-3; 15 nucleotides line up with TRBD2. Unmatched junction bases numbered 9, after V lost 5 bases and J lost 3 bases. The CDR3 extends over 18 amino acids. The germline gives CDR1 SNHLY, CDR2 FYNNEI. The DNA for the CDR3 is TGTGCCAGCAGTCCCGGACTAGCGGGAGGGGTTTGGACAGATACGCAGTATTTT. Its translation: CASSPGLAGGVWTDTQYF.

This clonotype showed up just a few times. The chain links TRBV9 to TRBJ2-1, with D possibly matching TRBD2 (6 bases). The CDR3 loop spans 15 amino acids. Germline CDR1 and CDR2: SGDLS and YYNGEE. Trimming stripped 7 bases from V and 0 bases from J, with 14 bases between. The CDR3 sequence: CASGLASSSYNEQFF. CDR3 sequence (DNA): TGTGCCAGCGGGCTAGCGTCGAGCTCCTACAATGAGCAGTTCTTC.

V usage is TRBV2 and J usage is TRBJ2-3; the D gene is possibly TRBD2 (5 bases). Looked up from germline, CDR1 is SNHLY and CDR2 is FYNNEI. This CDR3 region has 14 residues. The V and J ends lost 3 bases and 4 bases respectively, with 11 bases between them. Here the CDR3 reads CASSDHSGPDTQYF. The CDR3, as DNA: TGTGCCAGCAGTGACCACAGCGGCCCAGATACGCAGTATTTT.

V usage is TRBV10-3 and J usage is TRBJ2-2; D is uncertain. From germline, CDR1 is ENHRY and CDR2 SYGVKD. This CDR3 region has 11 residues. Trimming stripped 6 bases from V and 7 bases from J, with 6 bases between. CDR3 DNA: TGTGCCATCAGGAAGGGCGGGGAGCTGTTTTTT. Translated, it gives CAIRKGGELFF.

The sample holds a few counts of this clonotype. V gene TRBV28 combines with J gene TRBJ2-2; TRBD2 agrees at 7 bases. The CDR3 spans 17 residues. V lost 5 bases to trimming and J lost 2 bases; unmatched junction nucleotides: 11. Looked up from germline, CDR1 is MDHEN and CDR2 is SYDVKM. The CDR3 DNA sequence: TGTGCCAGCAGTGAGGCAGTAGCGGGCCTAAACACCGGGGAGCTGTTTTTT. Protein product: CASSEAVAGLNTGELFF.